This paragraph covers one TCR beta chain sequence. The V end was cut by 0 bases, the J end by 0 bases, with 9 bases between. Germline V gives CDR1 GTSNPN, CDR2 SVGIG (reference sequence). This CDR3 is 14 amino acids long. Random hexamers served to reverse transcribe roughly 0.5 to 1 ug RNA. TCRdb analysed the immunoSEQ multiplex PCR reads with MiXCR anew, one entry per CDR3 protein. The sample lists roughly 160,000 distinct CDR3 sequences, around 96% occurring once. This sample is part of a study of CD8 T cells in Susac syndrome. The sequence was obtained from a human donor in good health. The chain links TRBV30 to TRBJ2-7; tentative D call: TRBD2 (6 bases). Material for sequencing was CD4+ T cells from PBMCs. This CDR3 reads CAWSVGGFSYEQYF. The CDR3 DNA follows: TGTGCCTGGAGTGTTGGAGGGTTCTCCTACGAGCAGTACTTC.